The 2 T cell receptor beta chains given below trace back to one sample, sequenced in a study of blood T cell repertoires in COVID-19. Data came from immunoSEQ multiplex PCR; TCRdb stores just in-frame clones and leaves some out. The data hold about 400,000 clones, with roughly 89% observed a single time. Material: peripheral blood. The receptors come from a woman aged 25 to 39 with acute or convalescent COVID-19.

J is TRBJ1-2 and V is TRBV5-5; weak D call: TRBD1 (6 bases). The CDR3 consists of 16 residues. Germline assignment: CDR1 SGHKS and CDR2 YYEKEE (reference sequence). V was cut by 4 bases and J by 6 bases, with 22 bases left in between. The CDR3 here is CASSLAGTTAPNGYTF. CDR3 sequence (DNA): TGTGCCAGCAGCCTAGCCGGGACAACAGCGCCTAATGGCTACACCTTC.

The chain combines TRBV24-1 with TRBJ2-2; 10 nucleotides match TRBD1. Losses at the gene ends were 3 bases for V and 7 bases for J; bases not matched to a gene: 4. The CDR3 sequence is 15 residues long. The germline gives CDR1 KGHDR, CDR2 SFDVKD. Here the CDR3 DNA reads TGTGCCACCAGTGATGACAGGGGGCAGGGCGGGGAGCTGTTTTTT. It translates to CATSDDRGQGGELFF.